These 30 T cell receptor beta chains came from one sample sequenced in a study of blood T cell repertoires in COVID-19. Using immunoSEQ multiplex PCR, the repertoire was profiled, and TCRdb retains in-frame clones only, with some absent. The table includes around 170,000 clones, roughly 84% detected once. The sequenced sample consisted of peripheral blood. The receptors come from a man in his forties or fifties with active or convalescent COVID-19.

The J gene is TRBJ1-6, the V gene TRBV7-3, with unresolved D. Germline V gene data show CDR1 as SGHTA and CDR2 as FQGTGA. The CDR3 totals 16 residues. Trimming stripped 5 bases from V and 2 bases from J, with 13 bases between. CDR3 sequence reads: CASSPVGRPYNSPLHF. CDR3 in DNA: TGTGCCAGCAGCCCAGTTGGCAGGCCCTATAATTCACCCCTCCACTTT.

This chain uses TRBV3-1 (or the pseudogene TRBV3-2) with TRBJ1-2; no firm D call. There are 15 residues in the CDR3. The germline CDR1 and CDR2 sequences are LGHDT and YNNKEL (reference sequence). V was cut by 1 base and J by 6 bases, with 15 bases left in between. CDR3 region: CASSQAEPGKDGYTF. In DNA, the CDR3 is TGTGCCAGCAGCCAAGCGGAGCCGGGAAAGGATGGCTACACCTTC.

This rearrangement joins TRBV5-1 to TRBJ1-1, with 7 nucleotides matching TRBD1. This CDR3 comprises 15 residues. V lost 0 bases and J lost 1; bases outside the gene matches: 3. CDR1 is SGHRS and CDR2 is YFSETQ in the germline V gene. CDR3 coding DNA: TGCGCCAGCAGCTTGGGGTGGACAGGGAACACTGAAGCTTTCTTT. It is translated as CASSLGWTGNTEAFF.

The V and J genes are TRBV5-8 and TRBJ2-5; 7 nucleotides align to TRBD2. The V gene's germline CDR1 is SGHTS and CDR2 YDEGEE. Trimming removed 5 bases from V and 5 bases from J; junction bases left unmatched: 6. CDR3 size: 13 residues. CDR3 nucleotide sequence: TGTGCCAGCAGAAGCGGGGTTCTCGAGACCCAGTACTTC. It specifies CASRSGVLETQYF. The complete variable domain, with remaining parts taken from reference TRBV5-8 and TRBJ2-5, reads EAGVTQSPTHLIKTRGQQATLRCSPISGHTSVYWYQQALGLGLQFLLWYDEGEERNRGNFPPRFSGRQFPNYSSELNVNALELEDSALYLCASRSGVLETQYFGPGTRLLVL.

This clone has a handful of counts. The rearrangement links TRBV7-2 to TRBJ2-2; no reliable D call. CDR1 and CDR2 (germline): SGHTA, FQGNSA. The CDR3 consists of 12 residues. V was clipped by 4 bases and J by 5 bases, with 5 bases between them. CDR3 nucleotide sequence: TGTGCCAGCAGCTCCAAAACCGGGGAGCTGTTTTTT. Its protein is CASSSKTGELFF.

This chain connects TRBV13 to TRBJ1-6; 9 positions agree with TRBD1. Germline CDR1 and CDR2: PRHDT and FYEKMQ (reference sequence). Losses at the gene ends were 0 bases for V and 4 bases for J; bases not matched to a gene: 4. The CDR3 is 17 residues long. CDR3 region: CASSLGAGQGYNSPLHF. CDR3 DNA sequence: TGTGCCAGCAGCTTAGGGGCGGGACAGGGATATAATTCACCCCTCCACTTT.

Only one count was recorded for this clone. Here the CDR3 reads CASSLGQGVADTQYF. The CDR3 DNA reads TGTGCCAGCAGTTTGGGACAGGGGGTGGCAGATACGCAGTATTTT. This chain joins TRBV6-2 or TRBV6-3 and TRBJ2-3; 11 nucleotides match TRBD1. Germline-derived CDR1 and CDR2 are MNHEY and SVGEGT. The J segment lost 4 bases and the V segment lost 4 bases, leaving 4 bases of the junction unmatched. The CDR3 is 15 amino acids.

This clone was picked up one time. J is TRBJ1-3 and V is TRBV7-2, with D tentatively TRBD1 (5 bases). This CDR3 is built from 15 residues. V was cut by 4 bases and J by 0 bases, with 10 bases left in between. In germline, CDR1 is SGHTA, CDR2 FQGNSA. The DNA of the CDR3 is TGTGCCAGCAGCTCAGGACACAACTCTGGAAACACCATATATTTT. Encoded protein: CASSSGHNSGNTIYF.

This clone was detected a few times. The chain joins TRBV18 to TRBJ2-1; 8 bases fit TRBD1. CDR3 length: 12 amino acids. CDR1 is KGHSH and CDR2 is LQKENI in the germline V gene. The J segment lost 12 bases and the V segment lost 5 bases, leaving 6 bases of the junction unmatched. The CDR3 DNA reads as TGTGCCAGCTCAGGTCAGGGGGCAACGCAGTTCTTC. Protein: CASSGQGATQFF.

The rearrangement uses TRBV27 and TRBJ1-6; 8 bases map to TRBD1. CDR1 is MNHEY, CDR2 SMNVEV, per germline (reference sequence). Trimming at V came to 6 bases and at J to 3 bases, leaving 7 bases not matched to a gene. This CDR3 has 16 residues. CDR3 nucleotides: TGTGCCAGCAGAGACGGACAGGGTCGCTATAATTCACCCCTCCACTTT. This encodes CASRDGQGRYNSPLHF.

V and J are TRBV4-2 and TRBJ1-5; unclear D gene. CDR3 length: 14 amino acids. Between the trimmed V and J ends, which lost 0 bases and 0 bases, there was a span of 3 bases. From germline, CDR1 is LGHNA and CDR2 YNFKEQ. The CDR3 bases are TGTGCCAGCAGCCAAGACAGTAGCAATCAGCCCCAGCATTTT. Protein sequence: CASSQDSSNQPQHF.

This rearrangement joins TRBV21-1 to TRBJ1-1; TRBD1, the table's D call, was not compared with the DNA. TRBV21-1 has pseudogene status. This CDR3 has 12 residues. CDR3 region: CASNHRASEAFF. The CDR3 DNA reads as TGTGCCAGCAACCACAGGGCTTCTGAAGCTTTCTTT.

This chain links TRBV3-1 (or the pseudogene TRBV3-2) with TRBJ1-3; no definite D call. V shed 4 bases and J shed 3 bases, with 13 bases lying between them. The CDR3 spans 15 residues. In germline, CDR1 is LGHDT, CDR2 YNNKEL (reference sequence). CDR3 residues: CASSPAGSGGNTIYF. For the CDR3, the DNA is TGTGCCAGCAGCCCCGCGGGATCCGGTGGAAACACCATATATTTT.

This clone was counted a few times. This chain joins TRBV12-3 or TRBV12-4 and TRBJ1-1, with unresolved D. The CDR3 consists of 12 residues. V shed 3 bases and J shed 4 bases, with 6 bases lying between them. Here the CDR3 reads CASSFGGTEAFF. CDR3 sequence (DNA): TGTGCCAGCAGTTTCGGTGGCACTGAAGCTTTCTTT.

The V call is TRBV4-1, the J call TRBJ1-4; TRBD1 matches at 8 bases. Trimming removed 3 bases from V and 8 bases from J; junction bases left unmatched: 11. Germline assignment: CDR1 MGHRA and CDR2 YSYEKL. The CDR3 is 16 amino acids. The CDR3 region has the DNA TGCGCCAGCAGCCATAGACCCGGGACAGGAGAAGAAAAACTGTTTTTT. It yields the protein CASSHRPGTGEEKLFF.

The J gene is TRBJ1-1, the V gene TRBV5-6; D unresolved. There are 11 residues in the CDR3. Germline V gene lookup returns CDR1 SGHDT and CDR2 YYEEEE. Deletions cut 6 bases from V and 1 base from J, with 4 bases between. In nucleotides, the CDR3 is TGTGCCAGCAATCAGAACACTGAAGCTTTCTTT. Its protein product is CASNQNTEAFF.

The rearrangement uses TRBV29-1 and TRBJ1-4; 11 bases align to TRBD1. The V gene end was trimmed by 6 bases and the J gene end by 7 bases; junction bases not matched to a gene: 4. The CDR3 runs 13 residues. Germline lookup yields CDR1 SQVTM and CDR2 ANQGSEA. The CDR3 region has the DNA TGCAGCGTGGGGACAGGGGGTTTTGAAAAACTGTTTTTT. It encodes CSVGTGGFEKLFF.

This clone has only one observation. CDR3 sequence reads: CASSYSTAGKNIQYF. In DNA form, the CDR3 reads TGTGCCAGCAGTTACTCGACGGCAGGGAAAAACATTCAGTACTTC. V usage is TRBV6-5 and J usage is TRBJ2-4; a weak D match, TRBD1 (5 bases). CDR1 MNHEY and CDR2 SVGAGI come from the germline V gene. The CDR3 runs to 15 residues. The V end lost 0 bases, the J end lost 4 bases, and 10 bases lay between the germline ends.

The V call is TRBV7-9, the J call TRBJ1-2, with unresolved D. The CDR3 runs 13 residues. Germline V lookup: CDR1 SEHNR, CDR2 FQNEAQ (reference sequence). V was trimmed by 0 bases and J by 4 bases, leaving 6 bases between them. The DNA of the CDR3 is TGTGCCAGCAGCTTAGCACGGGGCTATGGCTACACCTTC. Amino acids: CASSLARGYGYTF.

This sequence joins TRBV5-5 and TRBJ2-2; 10 nucleotides agree with TRBD1. This CDR3 is 19 amino acids long. V gave up 4 bases and J gave up 3 bases; unmatched junction bases: 15. The germline V gene encodes CDR1 SGHKS and CDR2 YYEKEE (reference sequence). CDR3 nucleotides: TGTGCCAGCAGCCACCAGATGGTCCGGGACAGGGGATACACCGGGGAGCTGTTTTTT. This translates into CASSHQMVRDRGYTGELFF.

V usage is TRBV9 and J usage is TRBJ1-2, with 9 bases aligning to TRBD1. The CDR3 sequence is 16 residues long. J lost 8 bases, V lost 0 bases, and 11 bases had no gene match. The germline V gene has CDR1 SGDLS and CDR2 YYNGEE. This CDR3 reads CASSVDLSGTGLGYTF. For the CDR3, the DNA is TGTGCCAGCAGCGTAGACCTCTCCGGGACAGGGCTGGGCTACACCTTC.

The CDR3: CATSDSGTGNEKLFF. The CDR3 nucleotides are TGTGCCACCAGTGATTCCGGGACAGGGAATGAAAAACTGTTTTTT. The rearrangement links TRBV24-1 to TRBJ1-4; TRBD1 matches 9 bases. Unmatched junction bases numbered 2, after V lost 2 bases and J lost 5 bases. CDR1 is KGHDR, CDR2 SFDVKD, per germline. The CDR3 runs 15 residues.

V usage is TRBV24-1 and J usage is TRBJ1-5; D unclear. This CDR3 has 14 amino acids. CDR1 KGHDR and CDR2 SFDVKD come from the germline V gene. V was clipped by 4 bases and J by 5 bases, with 11 bases between them. In DNA, the CDR3 is TGTGCCACCAGTGAACGGGGATTTTATCAGCCCCAGCATTTT. This encodes CATSERGFYQPQHF.

The V call is TRBV7-8, the J call TRBJ2-7; possible D gene TRBD2, 6 bases. Germline values: CDR1 SGHVS, CDR2 FQNEAQ. This CDR3 has 13 residues. The ends were cut back, 3 bases at V and 2 bases at J, with 8 bases in the middle. The CDR3: CASSFGGAYEQYF. CDR3 in DNA: TGTGCCAGCAGCTTCGGAGGGGCCTACGAGCAGTACTTC.

The rearrangement links TRBV4-2 to TRBJ1-2; tentatively, D is TRBD1 (6 bases). Trimming left V 1 base short and J 0 bases short, with 9 bases between. CDR1 LGHNA and CDR2 YNFKEQ come from the germline V gene. This CDR3 is built from 15 residues. CDR3 region: CASSQGPGANYGYTF. In DNA, the CDR3 is TGTGCCAGCAGCCAAGGTCCAGGGGCTAACTATGGCTACACCTTC.

J is TRBJ1-5 and V is TRBV15; a possible D gene is TRBD1 (6 bases). Germline V gives CDR1 LNHNV, CDR2 YYDKDF (reference sequence). V lost 1 base to trimming and J lost 7 bases, with 17 bases between them. The CDR3 contains 16 residues. CDR3 loop: CATSRGAQGLWQPQHF. The CDR3 nucleotides read TGTGCCACCAGCAGAGGGGCACAGGGTCTGTGGCAGCCCCAGCATTTT.

J is TRBJ1-6 and V is TRBV23-1; unclear D gene. Being an ORF, TRBV23-1 has a function that is uncertain. V was trimmed by 2 bases and J by 3 bases, leaving 23 bases between them. The CDR3 runs 20 residues. CDR3 protein: CASSQTGWCLGSLYNSPLHF. Written as DNA, the CDR3 is TGCGCCAGCAGTCAAACTGGGTGGTGCCTAGGCAGCCTCTATAATTCACCCCTCCACTTT.

The chain has TRBV19 and TRBJ2-1; 13 bases match TRBD2. The CDR3 length is 14 residues. The junction had 9 bases not matched to a gene; V was cut back by 5 bases and J by 14 bases. Germline-derived CDR1 and CDR2 are LNHDA and SQIVND (reference sequence). Written as DNA, the CDR3 is TGTGCCAGTAGTGAAGGGACTAGCGGGGTAGAAGAGTTCTTC. Its protein product is CASSEGTSGVEEFF.

The rearrangement uses TRBV15 and TRBJ1-4, with TRBD1 identical over 7 bases. The CDR3 covers 14 residues. CDR1 and CDR2 (germline): LNHNV, YYDKDF (reference sequence). Trimming cost V 6 bases and J 5 bases; bases outside gene matches: 6. This CDR3 reads CATRVTGNNEKLFF. The CDR3 coding sequence is TGTGCCACCAGGGTGACAGGGAACAATGAAAAACTGTTTTTT.

The rearrangement joins TRBV3-1 (or the pseudogene TRBV3-2) to TRBJ1-3, with D maybe TRBD1 (5 bases). With 1 base removed from V and 0 bases from J, the gap between germline ends came to 7 bases. This CDR3 has 15 residues. Germline loops: CDR1 LGHDT, CDR2 YNNKEL (reference sequence). The CDR3 DNA follows: TGTGCCAGCAGCCAAGGACAGTACTCTGGAAACACCATATATTTT. It translates to CASSQGQYSGNTIYF.